Listed below are T cell receptor beta chains from one sample, sequenced in a study of OX40 agonist ivuxolimab in advanced cancers. The repertoire was sequenced with immunoSEQ multiplex PCR; TCRdb's copy has only in-frame clones and lacks some. This sample has 14,000 or so clones, with approximately 80% found just once. The specimen comprised CD4+ or CD8+ T cells sorted from blood, sampled in a trial of the OX40 agonist ivuxolimab. The source is an adult with an advanced solid tumor such as melanoma, head and neck, liver or kidney cancer. Both conserved end residues are part of each CDR3. Fields, in order: clone size, V gene, D gene, J gene, CDR3 protein, CDR3 DNA. A D gene is named only where the DNA matches it firmly. The size field is filled for only some rows; it gives once, few, many or a size class.

>medium-sized|TRBV19|-|TRBJ1-4
CASSGRSGTHNEKLFF
TGTGCCAGTAGTGGGCGGAGTGGGACGCATAATGAAAAACTGTTTTTT
>-|TRBV4-3|-|TRBJ2-1
CASSQDKSWNEQFF
TGCGCCAGCAGCCAAGATAAATCGTGGAATGAGCAGTTCTTC
>-|TRBV14|-|TRBJ2-5
CASSQVTRSETQYF
TGTGCCAGCAGCCAAGTTACTAGAAGTGAGACCCAGTACTTC
>-|TRBV5-1|-|TRBJ1-1
CASSPFRGGDTEAFF
TGCGCCAGCAGCCCGTTTCGGGGAGGGGACACTGAAGCTTTCTTT
>-|TRBV19|-|TRBJ1-1
CASSIGRNTEAFF
TGTGCCAGTAGTATCGGGCGGAACACTGAAGCTTTCTTT
>-|TRBV27|TRBD1|TRBJ1-2
CASSLGQGAWGYTF
TGTGCCAGCAGCTTGGGGCAGGGGGCCTGGGGCTACACCTTC
>-|TRBV5-4|TRBD1|TRBJ2-5
CASSPLLGQGDQYF
TGTGCCAGCAGCCCCCTATTAGGACAGGGTGACCAGTACTTC
>-|TRBV29-1|-|TRBJ1-2
CSVETLGGAPGGYTF
TGCAGCGTTGAGACTCTGGGGGGCGCCCCGGGGGGCTACACCTTC
>-|TRBV28|TRBD2|TRBJ2-7
CASSLYGEREFIYEQYF
TGTGCCAGCAGTTTATACGGCGAGCGGGAGTTCATCTACGAGCAGTACTTC
>few|TRBV19|-|TRBJ2-1
CASSIGASSYNEQFF
TGTGCCAGTAGTATAGGTGCGAGCTCCTACAATGAGCAGTTCTTC
>once|TRBV18|TRBD1|TRBJ1-1
CASSPKGALMNTEAFF
TGTGCCAGCTCACCCAAGGGGGCCCTGATGAACACTGAAGCTTTCTTT
>-|TRBV19|-|TRBJ1-5
CASSRSVRVDSNQPQHF
TGTGCCAGTAGTCGCTCAGTCAGGGTCGATAGCAATCAGCCCCAGCATTTT
>-|TRBV19|-|TRBJ1-1
CASRGNPTEAFF
TGTGCCAGTAGAGGTAATCCCACTGAAGCTTTCTTT
>-|TRBV13|-|TRBJ1-2
CASSSSGYTF
TGTGCCAGCAGCTCATCCGGCTACACCTTC
>-|TRBV30|-|TRBJ2-1
CAWTPGDWGSETLSSYNEQFF
TGTGCCTGGACCCCAGGCGATTGGGGTAGCGAAACTTTAAGCTCCTACAATGAGCAGTTCTTC
>-|TRBV4-3|TRBD2|TRBJ2-1
CASSRGLAGYNEQFF
TGCGCCAGCAGCCGGGGACTAGCGGGGTACAATGAGCAGTTCTTC
>-|TRBV4-1|TRBD1|TRBJ1-1
CASSHQQGANTEAFF
TGCGCCAGCAGCCACCAACAGGGGGCGAACACTGAAGCTTTCTTT
>few|TRBV7-9|-|TRBJ2-1
CASSLLGAGEQFF
TGTGCCAGCAGCTTATTGGGCGCCGGTGAGCAGTTCTTC
>-|TRBV29-1|TRBD2|TRBJ2-1
CSVDPREVFNEQFF
TGCAGCGTTGATCCCCGGGAGGTTTTCAATGAGCAGTTCTTC
>-|TRBV7-9|TRBD1|TRBJ1-1
CASSLTGAPEAFF
TGTGCCAGCAGCCTCACAGGGGCCCCAGAAGCTTTCTTT
>-|TRBV13|-|TRBJ1-1
CASSPRGDTEAFF
TGTGCCAGCAGCCCGAGAGGCGACACTGAAGCTTTCTTT
>-|TRBV12-5|-|TRBJ1-2
CASGSGVTNGYTF
TGTGCTAGTGGTTCGGGAGTAACTAATGGCTACACCTTC
>once|TRBV5-1|-|TRBJ2-5
CASSLKETQYF
TGCGCCAGCAGCTTAAAAGAGACCCAGTACTTC
>-|TRBV5-3|-|TRBJ2-7
CARSLEVVDEQYF
TGTGCCAGAAGCTTGGAAGTAGTGGACGAGCAGTACTTC
>-|TRBV7-2|-|TRBJ2-3
CASSHDSGGTDTQYF
TGTGCCAGCAGCCACGACAGTGGCGGGACAGATACGCAGTATTTT
>-|TRBV27|-|TRBJ2-3
CASRTSGTDTQYF
TGTGCCAGCAGGACCTCGGGAACAGATACGCAGTATTTT
>-|TRBV21-1|-|TRBJ2-1
CASSPRNEQFF
TGTGCCAGCAGCCCCCGTAATGAGCAGTTCTTC
>-|TRBV14|-|TRBJ2-1
CASSQDVNTPPWEQFF
TGTGCCAGCAGCCAAGATGTCAACACGCCGCCCTGGGAGCAGTTCTTC
>-|TRBV6-6|-|TRBJ1-2
CASSYRAGSYGYTF
TGTGCCAGCAGTTACAGGGCAGGGTCCTATGGCTACACCTTC
>-|TRBV5-1|-|TRBJ2-7
CASSSSYEQYF
TGCGCCAGCAGTTCTTCCTACGAGCAGTACTTC
>-|TRBV28|TRBD1|TRBJ2-2
CASSPFQGAVKAGELFF
TGTGCCAGCAGTCCCTTTCAGGGGGCGGTCAAGGCCGGGGAGCTGTTTTTT
>-|TRBV6-5|-|TRBJ2-7
CASSYVGTDYEQYF
TGTGCCAGCAGTTACGTGGGGACCGACTACGAGCAGTACTTC
>-|TRBV5-1|TRBD1|TRBJ2-7
CASSQTSGTGVEQYF
TGCGCCAGCAGCCAAACTTCCGGGACAGGGGTCGAGCAGTACTTC
>once|TRBV2|-|TRBJ2-7
CASSGPKAYEQYF
TGTGCCAGCAGTGGGCCCAAAGCCTACGAGCAGTACTTC
>-|TRBV27|-|TRBJ1-4
CASCRFGANEKLFF
TGTGCCAGCTGCCGATTTGGGGCTAATGAAAAACTGTTTTTT
>-|TRBV25-1|-|TRBJ1-1
CASSEHPSPGGGNTEAFF
TGTGCCAGCAGTGAACACCCGTCACCGGGAGGGGGGAACACTGAAGCTTTCTTT
>-|TRBV5-3|TRBD1|TRBJ1-1
CASGTGGPAEAFF
TGTGCCAGCGGTACAGGGGGCCCGGCTGAAGCTTTCTTT
>-|TRBV5-1|-|TRBJ2-1
CASSLARQSSYNEQFF
TGCGCCAGCAGCCTAGCCCGACAGAGCTCCTACAATGAGCAGTTCTTC
>-|TRBV5-4|TRBD2|TRBJ2-3
CASSRTSGRVPDTQYF
TGTGCCAGCAGCAGGACTAGCGGGAGGGTCCCAGATACGCAGTATTTT
>-|TRBV9|-|TRBJ2-7
CASSSRGYEQYF
TGTGCCAGCAGCTCCAGGGGTTACGAGCAGTACTTC
>-|TRBV28|-|TRBJ2-5
CASSLAMPKTQYF
TGTGCCAGCAGTTTAGCGATGCCGAAGACCCAGTACTTC
>-|TRBV13|TRBD2|TRBJ2-1
CASSIGRTSGTYNEQFF
TGTGCCAGCAGCATAGGCCGGACTAGCGGTACCTACAATGAGCAGTTCTTC
>once|TRBV29-1|-|TRBJ2-7
CSVVVERGEQYF
TGCAGCGTTGTGGTTGAGAGGGGCGAGCAGTACTTC
>-|TRBV5-5|TRBD1|TRBJ2-1
CASSSWAQGSNEQFF
TGTGCCAGCAGCTCGTGGGCACAGGGGAGCAATGAGCAGTTCTTC
>-|TRBV27|-|TRBJ1-2
CASSLQGLDYGYTF
TGTGCCAGCAGTCTGCAGGGTTTGGACTATGGCTACACCTTC
>-|TRBV30|-|TRBJ2-2
CAWSVGGELFF
TGTGCCTGGAGTGTAGGGGGGGAGCTGTTTTTT
>-|TRBV2|-|TRBJ2-7
CASSPSYSYEQYF
TGTGCCAGCAGTCCCAGCTACTCCTACGAGCAGTACTTC
>-|TRBV11-2|-|TRBJ1-1
CASSTRLDEAFF
TGTGCCAGCAGCACAAGACTCGATGAAGCTTTCTTT
>once|TRBV6-1|TRBD2|TRBJ2-7
CASSARLAGVYEQYF
TGTGCCAGCAGTGCCCGACTAGCGGGGGTGTACGAGCAGTACTTC
>-|TRBV27|-|TRBJ1-1
CASSTLGLSNTEAFF
TGTGCCAGCAGCACGCTGGGACTCTCGAACACTGAAGCTTTCTTT
>once|TRBV27|TRBD1|TRBJ2-7
CASSEMGTAYEQYF
TGTGCCAGCAGTGAAATGGGGACAGCCTACGAGCAGTACTTC
>-|TRBV5-6|-|TRBJ2-7
CASSLNMGQFSYEQYF
TGTGCCAGCAGCTTGAATATGGGGCAGTTCTCCTACGAGCAGTACTTC
>-|TRBV9|-|TRBJ2-3
CASTRANTDTQYF
TGTGCCAGCACCAGGGCGAACACAGATACGCAGTATTTT
>-|TRBV5-4|-|TRBJ2-1
CASSLGGVDEQFF
TGTGCCAGCAGCTTGGGGGGGGTCGATGAGCAGTTCTTC
>-|TRBV7-3|-|TRBJ2-3
CASSFTSSFTDTQYF
TGTGCCAGCAGCTTCACTAGCTCTTTCACAGATACGCAGTATTTT
>-|TRBV29-1|TRBD1|TRBJ1-2
CSVATGYGYTF
TGCAGCGTGGCGACAGGGTATGGCTACACCTTC
>-|TRBV19|TRBD2|TRBJ2-1
CASSIGGGSYNEQFF
TGTGCCAGTAGTATAGGGGGGGGCTCCTACAATGAGCAGTTCTTC
>-|TRBV13|TRBD1|TRBJ2-7
CASSSYPPGTGGRNEQYF
TGTGCCAGCAGCTCTTACCCCCCTGGGACAGGGGGCAGAAACGAGCAGTACTTC
>medium-sized|TRBV25-1|-|TRBJ2-7
CASSEGTYEQYF
TGTGCCAGCAGTGAAGGTACCTACGAGCAGTACTTC
>-|TRBV27|TRBD2|TRBJ2-7
CASSLWASGTVNEQYF
TGTGCCAGCAGTTTATGGGCTAGCGGGACTGTCAACGAGCAGTACTTC